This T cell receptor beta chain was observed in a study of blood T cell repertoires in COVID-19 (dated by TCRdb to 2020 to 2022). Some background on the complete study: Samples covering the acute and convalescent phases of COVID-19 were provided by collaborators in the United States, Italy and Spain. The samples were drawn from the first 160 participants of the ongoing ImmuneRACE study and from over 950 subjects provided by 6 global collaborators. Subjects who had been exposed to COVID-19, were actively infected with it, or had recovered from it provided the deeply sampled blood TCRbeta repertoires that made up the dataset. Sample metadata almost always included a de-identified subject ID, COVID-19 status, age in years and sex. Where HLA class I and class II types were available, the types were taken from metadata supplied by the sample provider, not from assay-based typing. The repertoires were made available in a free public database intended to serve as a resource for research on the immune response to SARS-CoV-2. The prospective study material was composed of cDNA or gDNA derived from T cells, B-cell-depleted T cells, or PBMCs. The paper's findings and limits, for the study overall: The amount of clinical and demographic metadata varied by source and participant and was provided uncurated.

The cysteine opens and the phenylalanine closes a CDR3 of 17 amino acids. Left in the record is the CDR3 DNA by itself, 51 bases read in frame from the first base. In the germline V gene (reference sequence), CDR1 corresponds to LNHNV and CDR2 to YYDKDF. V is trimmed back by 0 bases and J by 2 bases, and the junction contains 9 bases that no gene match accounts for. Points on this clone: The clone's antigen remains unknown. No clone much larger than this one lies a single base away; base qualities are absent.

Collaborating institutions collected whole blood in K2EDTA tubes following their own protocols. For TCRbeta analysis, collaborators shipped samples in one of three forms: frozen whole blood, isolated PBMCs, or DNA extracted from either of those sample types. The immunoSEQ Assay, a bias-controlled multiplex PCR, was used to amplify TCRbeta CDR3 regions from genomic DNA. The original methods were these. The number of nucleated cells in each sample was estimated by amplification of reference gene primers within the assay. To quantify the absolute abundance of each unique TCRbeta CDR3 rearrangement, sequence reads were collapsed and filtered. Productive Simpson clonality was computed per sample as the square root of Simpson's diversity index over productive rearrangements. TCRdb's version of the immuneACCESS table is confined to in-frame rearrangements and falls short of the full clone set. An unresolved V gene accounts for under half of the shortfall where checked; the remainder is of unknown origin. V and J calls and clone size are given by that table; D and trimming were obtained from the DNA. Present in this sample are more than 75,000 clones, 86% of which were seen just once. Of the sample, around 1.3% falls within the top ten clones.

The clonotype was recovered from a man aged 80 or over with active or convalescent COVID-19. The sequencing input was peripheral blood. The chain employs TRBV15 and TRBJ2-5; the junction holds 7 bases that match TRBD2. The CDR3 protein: CATSRDPGLAVQETQYF. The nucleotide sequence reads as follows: TGTGCCACCAGCAGAGATCCCGGGCTAGCGGTACAAGAGACCCAGTACTTC.